This TCR beta chain was sequenced during a study of blood T cells in healthy people across ages. Whole-study results and caveats: Naive and antigen-experienced cells could not be conclusively compared, given unsorted PBMCs.

Combining a sample-barcoded 5' primer with a J-beta primer mix, a second PCR ran for about 7 to 11 cycles. TCRdb independently ran MiXCR on the 5' RACE reads; one entry per CDR3 protein. The top ten clones hold roughly 13% of a sample with over 950,000 distinct CDR3 sequences, less than 45% of them seen once. Germline CDR1 and CDR2: SQVTM and ANQGSEA. CDR3 length: 10 amino acids. V shed 4 bases and J shed 7 bases, with 7 bases lying between them. Regarding this clonotype: Antigen specificity is unknown.

The sequence was obtained from a man between 18 and 35 years old in good health. The chain employs TRBV29-1 and TRBJ1-1; D not certain. Sequenced input: blood. The CDR3 protein is CSVGEGEAFF. In DNA, the CDR3 is TGCAGCGTTGGGGAAGGTGAAGCTTTCTTT.